The sequence of this TCR beta chain was determined in a study of blood T cell repertoires in COVID-19. Study background: Collection of acute and convalescent COVID-19 samples took place in the United States, Italy and Spain. T cells, B-cell-depleted T cells, or PBMCs supplied cDNA or gDNA.

Original processing methods: From reference gene primer amplification, estimates of nucleated cell counts were derived. Only in-frame clones appear in the TCRdb table, and some are missing; sequencing was by immunoSEQ multiplex PCR. The DNA was the basis for D and trimming; V, J and clone size are from that table. The sample lists approximately 400,000 clones; more than 75% were seen once. Recovered status in Cohort 3 required two negative PCRs, clearance, or symptom resolution. The source material was PBMCs or T cells enriched from blood (not recorded which). This receptor was obtained from a man aged 25 to 45 who had recovered from COVID-19.

Here the CDR3 reads CASSLVGVIGELFF. The CDR3, as DNA: TGTGCCAGCAGTTTGGTAGGGGTAATCGGGGAGCTGTTTTTT. The chain links TRBV27 to TRBJ2-2, with a possible D match to TRBD1 (5 bases). CDR1 is MNHEY and CDR2 is SMNVEV in the germline V gene (reference sequence). The CDR3 sequence is 14 residues long. Trimming took off 3 bases at V and 7 bases at J, with 12 bases between the two ends.